This record looks at one T cell receptor beta chain sequence and its context. Other DNA sequences in this sample translate to the same CDR3. This entry comes from a study of shared clonotypes between healthy human individuals. TCRdb's table, derived via immunoSEQ multiplex PCR, lists solely in-frame clones and lacks some. Here the sample spans hundreds of thousands of clones, roughly 77% being singletons. With V trimmed by 0 bases and J by 1 base, 2 bases remained unmatched. The CDR3 has 15 residues. Germline CDR1 is SGDLS and CDR2 is YYNGEE. All donors were healthy HIV-negative adults lacking recent acute infections or vaccinations.

The clonotype comes from a woman aged 40 to 50 in good health. Some clones in this sample may be carry-over from other donors' samples. The J gene is TRBJ2-3, the V gene TRBV9; 7 nucleotides agree with TRBD1. The specimen sequenced was PBMCs. The CDR3 reads CASSVEQGRTDTQYF. DNA for the CDR3: TGTGCCAGCAGCGTAGAACAGGGGCGCACAGATACGCAGTATTTT.